The 27 T cell receptor beta chains reported below all come from one sample, sequenced in a study of T cell responses to AZD1222 COVID-19 vaccine. Clones were sequenced by immunoSEQ multiplex PCR, and TCRdb holds only the in-frame ones, with some missing. The sample has just under 85,000 clones, 86% seen once. Specimen: peripheral blood, collected on day 0 of AZD1222 vaccination. The receptors originated from an adult in good health.

The chain employs TRBV7-8 and TRBJ2-7; 9 bases are a match to TRBD2. This CDR3 has 13 amino acids. Germline V lookup: CDR1 SGHVS, CDR2 FQNEAQ. The J segment lost 6 bases and the V segment lost 5 bases, leaving 5 bases of the junction unmatched. Here the CDR3 DNA reads TGTGCCAGCAGCACGGGACTAGCTACCGAGCAGTACTTC. Translating gives CASSTGLATEQYF.

The chain couples TRBV5-5 to TRBJ1-5; D not certain. The CDR3 sequence is 16 residues long. The germline CDR1 and CDR2 sequences are SGHKS and YYEKEE (reference sequence). The V and J ends lost 0 bases and 6 bases respectively, with 16 bases between them. This chain's CDR3 is CASSLDGRGSIQPQHF. DNA of the CDR3: TGTGCCAGCAGCTTGGATGGTCGGGGTTCGATTCAGCCCCAGCATTTT.

The chain is built from TRBV7-9 and TRBJ2-6, with TRBD2 matching over 13 bases. The CDR3 has 18 residues. V lost 4 bases, J lost 4 bases, and 7 bases stayed unmatched. Germline CDR1 and CDR2: SEHNR and FQNEAQ (reference sequence). The CDR3 sequence: CASSSRLAGGHGANVLTF. The CDR3 region has the DNA TGTGCCAGCAGCTCCAGACTAGCGGGGGGCCACGGGGCCAACGTCCTGACTTTC.

The rearrangement uses TRBV27 and TRBJ1-2; TRBD1 matches 8 bases. CDR1 and CDR2 from the germline V gene are MNHEY and SMNVEV (reference sequence). J was trimmed by 4 bases and V by 5 bases; bases with no gene match: 3. This CDR3 is 13 amino acids long. As DNA, the CDR3 is TGTGCCAGCAGTCCGACAGGGGTCTATGGCTACACCTTC. It translates to CASSPTGVYGYTF.

V and J are TRBV5-4 and TRBJ1-3; no reliable D call. Germline CDR1 SGHNT, CDR2 YYREEE (reference sequence). V shed 4 bases and J shed 4 bases, with 15 bases lying between them. This CDR3 is 15 amino acids long. The CDR3 reads CASSIGESGGNTIYF. The CDR3 nucleotides are TGTGCCAGCAGCATAGGCGAGTCGGGAGGAAACACCATATATTTT.

This chain connects TRBV5-1 to TRBJ2-7; possible D gene TRBD1, 6 bases. This CDR3 has 12 amino acids. The V gene's germline CDR1 is SGHRS and CDR2 YFSETQ. Between the trimmed V and J ends, which lost 3 bases and 7 bases, there was a span of 11 bases. CDR3 region: CASSSGRGEQYF. In DNA form, the CDR3 reads TGCGCCAGCAGCTCCGGCAGGGGAGAGCAGTACTTC. Full variable domain (rest looked up from reference TRBV5-1 and TRBJ2-7): KAGVTQTPRYLIKTRGQQVTLSCSPISGHRSVSWYQQTPGQGLQFLFEYFSETQRNKGNFPGRFSGRQFSNSRSEMNVSTLELGDSALYLCASSSGRGEQYFGPGTRLTVT.

This chain links TRBV10-1 with TRBJ2-1; unclear D gene. CDR1 WNHNN and CDR2 SYGVQD come from the germline V gene (reference sequence). Trimming took off 0 bases at V and 6 bases at J, with 12 bases between the two ends. The CDR3 consists of 15 residues. The CDR3 DNA reads as TGCGCCAGCAGTGAGTCGTCGGGTAGGTTCAATGAGCAGTTCTTC. Translating it yields CASSESSGRFNEQFF.

A single count supports this clone. The V call is TRBV7-2, the J call TRBJ2-2; the D call may be TRBD1 or TRBD2 (5 bases each). V lost 4 bases, J lost 3 bases, and 18 bases lay in between. The CDR3 runs to 17 residues. Germline V lookup: CDR1 SGHTA, CDR2 FQGNSA. This CDR3 reads CASSSGSGLGDTGELFF. In DNA, the CDR3 is TGTGCCAGCAGCTCCGGCTCAGGGCTCGGGGACACCGGGGAGCTGTTTTTT.

The chain links TRBV5-4 to TRBJ1-2; TRBD1 agrees at 9 bases. Germline V gives CDR1 SGHNT, CDR2 YYREEE (reference sequence). The ends lost 0 bases at V and 2 bases at J; junction bases unmatched: 14. The CDR3 is 19 residues long. The CDR3 sequence: CASSLERSLWGQGNYGYTF. CDR3 nucleotide sequence: TGTGCCAGCAGCTTGGAAAGGTCCTTATGGGGACAGGGAAACTATGGCTACACCTTC.

The rearrangement uses TRBV19 and TRBJ2-1; the match to TRBD2 covers 14 bases. CDR1 LNHDA and CDR2 SQIVND come from the germline V gene (reference sequence). CDR3 size: 19 residues. V shed 1 base, J shed 2 bases, and the junction held 7 bases outside the gene matches. As DNA, the CDR3 is TGTGCCAGTAGTATAGGATGGACTAGCGGGAGGCACCCCTACAATGAGCAGTTCTTC. This translates into CASSIGWTSGRHPYNEQFF.

The chain has TRBV9 and TRBJ1-6, with 7 bases identical to TRBD1. Unmatched junction bases numbered 12, after V lost 3 bases and J lost 6 bases. This CDR3 is 17 amino acids long. Germline CDR1 SGDLS, CDR2 YYNGEE. CDR3 nucleotides: TGTGCCAGCAGCGCCCGCCCTACCGGGACAGCTAATTCACCCCTCCACTTT. Translated: CASSARPTGTANSPLHF.

The chain's CDR3 is CASSRQGTKYNEQFF. The CDR3 DNA reads TGTGCCAGCAGCCGACAGGGGACCAAATACAATGAGCAGTTCTTC. The rearrangement links TRBV7-8 to TRBJ2-1; 8 bases match TRBD1. This CDR3 has 15 amino acids. The trim removed 5 bases at V and 4 bases at J, leaving 7 bases unmatched. The V gene's germline CDR1 is SGHVS and CDR2 FQNEAQ.

The chain links TRBV5-6 to TRBJ1-2; 8 bases are shared with TRBD1. CDR3 size: 14 residues. Germline V gene lookup returns CDR1 SGHDT and CDR2 YYEEEE. V gave up 2 bases and J gave up 5 bases; unmatched junction bases: 5. Written as DNA, the CDR3 is TGTGCCAGCAGCTTCGGACAGGGTGTATATGGCTACACCTTC. Translation gives CASSFGQGVYGYTF.

This clone came up once. The chain links TRBV7-2 to TRBJ1-2; TRBD1 matches at 11 bases. Germline V gene sequence: CDR1 SGHTA, CDR2 FQGNSA. The V gene end was trimmed by 5 bases and the J gene end by 7 bases; junction bases not matched to a gene: 3. The CDR3 contains 13 residues. The CDR3 protein is CASSPDRGPGYTF. CDR3 coding DNA: TGTGCCAGCAGCCCGGACAGGGGGCCTGGCTACACCTTC.

J is TRBJ2-3 and V is TRBV9; a possible D gene is TRBD1 (6 bases). The CDR3 has 15 amino acids. The germline V gene encodes CDR1 SGDLS and CDR2 YYNGEE. V gave up 3 bases and J gave up 1 base, with 12 bases separating them. The DNA for the CDR3 is TGTGCCAGCAGCGCCCCGGGACACGGCACAGATACGCAGTATTTT. This sequence encodes CASSAPGHGTDTQYF.

This chain uses TRBV7-9 with TRBJ1-1, with D tentatively TRBD1 (5 bases). CDR3 size: 16 residues. CDR1 and CDR2 from the germline V gene are SEHNR and FQNEAQ (reference sequence). V gave up 1 base and J gave up 7 bases, with 19 bases separating them. This chain's CDR3 is CASSLDSTLRQLEAFF. The CDR3 nucleotides read TGTGCCAGCAGCTTAGACAGTACCCTCAGACAGCTTGAAGCTTTCTTT.

The V gene is TRBV7-9, the J gene TRBJ1-3, with 8 bases identical to TRBD1. The CDR3 covers 14 residues. The J segment lost 3 bases and the V segment lost 5 bases, leaving 3 bases of the junction unmatched. CDR1 is SEHNR, CDR2 FQNEAQ, per germline (reference sequence). CDR3 sequence reads: CASSADRGGNTIYF. The DNA of the CDR3 is TGTGCCAGCAGCGCTGACAGGGGTGGAAACACCATATATTTT. Variable domain in full (rest from reference TRBV7-9 and TRBJ1-3): DTGVSQNPRHKITKRGQNVTFRCDPISEHNRLYWYRQTLGQGPEFLTYFQNEAQLEKSRLLSDRFSAERPKGSFSTLEIQRTEQGDSAMYLCASSADRGGNTIYFGEGSWLTVV.

The rearrangement joins TRBV5-8 to TRBJ2-5; 9 bases match TRBD1. CDR1 is SGHTS, CDR2 YDEGEE, per germline. The V gene end was trimmed by 5 bases and the J gene end by 5 bases; junction bases not matched to a gene: 1. The CDR3 has 12 residues. The CDR3 sequence: CASRTGGETQYF. The DNA of the CDR3 is TGTGCCAGCAGGACAGGGGGGGAGACCCAGTACTTC. The whole variable domain, remainder taken from reference TRBV5-8 and TRBJ2-5, is EAGVTQSPTHLIKTRGQQATLRCSPISGHTSVYWYQQALGLGLQFLLWYDEGEERNRGNFPPRFSGRQFPNYSSELNVNALELEDSALYLCASRTGGETQYFGPGTRLLVL.

This rearrangement joins TRBV6-4 to TRBJ1-6; 7 bases map to TRBD1. V dropped 8 bases and J dropped 4; count of bases not matched to a gene: 11. The CDR3 sequence is 16 residues long. CDR1 is MRHNA and CDR2 is SNTAGT in the germline V gene. The DNA for the CDR3 is TGTGCCAGCCCCGACAGGGTTGTGTTTTATAATTCACCCCTCCACTTT. The encoded protein is CASPDRVVFYNSPLHF.

The chain is built from TRBV24-1 and TRBJ2-1; 12 nucleotides match TRBD2. J lost 8 bases, V lost 9 bases, and 7 bases had no gene match. Germline values: CDR1 KGHDR, CDR2 SFDVKD. The CDR3 is 14 amino acids. CDR3 protein: CATFLAGGRDEQFF. The CDR3 DNA reads as TGTGCCACCTTCCTAGCGGGAGGGCGCGATGAGCAGTTCTTC.

V is TRBV19 and J is TRBJ1-1, with no clear D. V was shortened by 0 bases and J by 0 bases, with 8 bases between the two germline ends. Germline V CDR1 and CDR2: LNHDA, SQIVND (reference sequence). The CDR3 length is 15 residues. The CDR3 here is CASSIDPGMNTEAFF. CDR3 nucleotides: TGTGCCAGTAGTATAGATCCGGGGATGAACACTGAAGCTTTCTTT.

The chain joins TRBV2 to TRBJ1-5, with a tentative D call TRBD1 (6 bases). V was trimmed by 8 bases and J by 0 bases, leaving 8 bases between them. From germline, CDR1 is SNHLY and CDR2 FYNNEI. This CDR3 comprises 13 residues. The CDR3 DNA reads TGTGCCAGCCGGACAGATAGCAATCAGCCCCAGCATTTT. This gives the protein CASRTDSNQPQHF.

This clone was picked up one time. This sequence joins TRBV7-6 and TRBJ2-1; TRBD2 might be the D (6 bases). Germline V lookup: CDR1 SGHVS, CDR2 FNYEAQ. Trimming shortened V by 5 bases and J by 3 bases, and 14 bases separated the two germline ends. The CDR3 is 15 amino acids. The CDR3 DNA reads as TGTGCCAGCAGCCCCGGCGAGGGAGGCTACAATGAGCAGTTCTTC. This sequence encodes CASSPGEGGYNEQFF.

The chain recombines TRBV12-3 or TRBV12-4 with TRBJ1-2; D might be TRBD1 (6 bases). Trimming pared 6 bases from V and 10 bases from J, leaving 15 bases between. The CDR3 loop spans 12 amino acids. The CDR3 region is CASRRDTEVYTF. In nucleotides, the CDR3 is TGTGCCAGCAGGCGGGACACCGAAGTCTACACCTTC.

The rearrangement links TRBV7-9 to TRBJ1-6; 8 bases match TRBD1. Germline V gene sequence: CDR1 SEHNR, CDR2 FQNEAQ (reference sequence). This CDR3 contains 16 residues. The ends lost 5 bases at V and 7 bases at J; junction bases unmatched: 10. The CDR3 region has the DNA TGTGCCAGCAGCCCCGTAGGGACAGGCCTAAATTCACCCCTCCACTTT. Protein: CASSPVGTGLNSPLHF.

The chain has TRBV7-8 and TRBJ2-3; TRBD2 matches at 12 bases. This CDR3 comprises 15 residues. Germline CDR1 reads SGHVS; CDR2 reads FQNEAQ. J was trimmed by 4 bases and V by 4 bases; bases with no gene match: 3. The CDR3 region is CASSSLAGGPDTQYF. CDR3 DNA: TGTGCCAGCAGCTCCCTAGCGGGGGGGCCAGATACGCAGTATTTT.

This clone was recorded a few times. The CDR3 region is CASSDNRENTEAFF. In DNA form, the CDR3 reads TGTGCCAGCAGTGATAACAGGGAGAACACTGAAGCTTTCTTT. The rearrangement joins TRBV25-1 to TRBJ1-1; weak D call: TRBD1 (6 bases). Germline V gene data show CDR1 as MGHDK and CDR2 as SYGVNS. Trimming took 3 bases from V and 1 from J, leaving 9 bases between them. The CDR3 has 14 residues. The whole variable domain, remainder taken from reference TRBV25-1 and TRBJ1-1, is EADIYQTPRYLVIGTGKKITLECSQTMGHDKMYWYQQDPGMELHLIHYSYGVNSTEKGDLSSESTVSRIRTEHFPLTLESARPSHTSQYLCASSDNRENTEAFFGQGTRLTVV.